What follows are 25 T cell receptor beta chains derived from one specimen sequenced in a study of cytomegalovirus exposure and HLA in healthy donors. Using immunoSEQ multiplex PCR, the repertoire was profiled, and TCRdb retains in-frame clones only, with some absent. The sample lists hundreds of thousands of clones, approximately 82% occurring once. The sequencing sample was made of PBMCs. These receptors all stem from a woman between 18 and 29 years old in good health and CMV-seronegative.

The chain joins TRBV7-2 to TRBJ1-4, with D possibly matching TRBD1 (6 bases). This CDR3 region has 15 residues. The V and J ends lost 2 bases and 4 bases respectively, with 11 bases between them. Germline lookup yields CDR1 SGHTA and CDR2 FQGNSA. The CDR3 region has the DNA TGTGCCAGCAGCTTAAAAGGGGGTGGTAATGAAAAACTGTTTTTT. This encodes CASSLKGGGNEKLFF.

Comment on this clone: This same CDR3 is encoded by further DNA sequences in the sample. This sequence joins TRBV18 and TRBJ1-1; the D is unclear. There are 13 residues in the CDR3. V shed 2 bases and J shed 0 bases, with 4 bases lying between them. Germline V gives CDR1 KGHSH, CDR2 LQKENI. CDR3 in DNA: TGTGCCAGCTCACCAGGGATGAACACTGAAGCTTTCTTT. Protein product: CASSPGMNTEAFF.

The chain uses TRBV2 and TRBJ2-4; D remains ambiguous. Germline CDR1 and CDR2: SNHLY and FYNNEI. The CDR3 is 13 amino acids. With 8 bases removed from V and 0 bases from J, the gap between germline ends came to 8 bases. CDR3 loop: CASAGLAKNIQYF. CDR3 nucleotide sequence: TGTGCCAGCGCAGGTTTAGCCAAAAACATTCAGTACTTC.

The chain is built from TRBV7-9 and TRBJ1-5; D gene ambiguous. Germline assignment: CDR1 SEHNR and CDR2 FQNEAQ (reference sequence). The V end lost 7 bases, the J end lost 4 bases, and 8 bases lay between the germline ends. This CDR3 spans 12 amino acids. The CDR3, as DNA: TGTGCCAGCACTGTTGGGAATCAGCCCCAGCATTTT. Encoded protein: CASTVGNQPQHF.

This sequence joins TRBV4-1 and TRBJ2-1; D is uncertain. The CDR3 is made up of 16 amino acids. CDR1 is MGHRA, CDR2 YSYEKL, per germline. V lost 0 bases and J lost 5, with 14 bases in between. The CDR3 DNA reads TGCGCCAGCAGCCAAGAAACGATAGGTCAGGACAATGAGCAGTTCTTC. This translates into CASSQETIGQDNEQFF.

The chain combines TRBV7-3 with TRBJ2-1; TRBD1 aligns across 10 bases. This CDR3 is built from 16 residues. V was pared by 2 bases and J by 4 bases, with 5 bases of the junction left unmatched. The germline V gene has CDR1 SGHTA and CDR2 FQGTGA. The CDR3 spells CASSLYGTGEYNEQFF. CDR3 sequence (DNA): TGTGCCAGCAGCTTATATGGGACAGGGGAGTACAATGAGCAGTTCTTC.

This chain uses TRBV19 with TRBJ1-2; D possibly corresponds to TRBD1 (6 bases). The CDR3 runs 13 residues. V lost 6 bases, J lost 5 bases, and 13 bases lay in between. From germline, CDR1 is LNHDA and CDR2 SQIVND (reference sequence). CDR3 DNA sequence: TGTGCCAGTAGAGCCGGGACACTTTATGGCTACACCTTC. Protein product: CASRAGTLYGYTF.

Written as DNA, the CDR3 is TGTGCCAGCAGGTTCTCTAGTAACTACAATGAGCAGTTCTTC. Amino acid sequence: CASRFSSNYNEQFF. The J gene is TRBJ2-1, the V gene TRBV28; D gene unclear. Looked up from germline, CDR1 is MDHEN and CDR2 is SYDVKM. The CDR3 contains 14 residues. Trimming removed 6 bases from V and 3 bases from J, with 12 bases in between.

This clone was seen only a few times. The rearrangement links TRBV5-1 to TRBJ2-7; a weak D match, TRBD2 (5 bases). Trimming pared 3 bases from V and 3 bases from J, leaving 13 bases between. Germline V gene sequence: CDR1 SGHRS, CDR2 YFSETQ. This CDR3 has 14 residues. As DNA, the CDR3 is TGCGCCAGCAGCTCGGACTCATCAAGCTACGAGCAGTACTTC. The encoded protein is CASSSDSSSYEQYF.

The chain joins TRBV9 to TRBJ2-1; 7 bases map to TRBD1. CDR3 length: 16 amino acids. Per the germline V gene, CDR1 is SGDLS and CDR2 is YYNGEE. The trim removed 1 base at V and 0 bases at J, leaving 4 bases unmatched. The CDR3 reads CASSVRSGGSYNEQFF. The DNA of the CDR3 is TGTGCCAGCAGCGTAAGGTCAGGGGGCTCCTACAATGAGCAGTTCTTC.

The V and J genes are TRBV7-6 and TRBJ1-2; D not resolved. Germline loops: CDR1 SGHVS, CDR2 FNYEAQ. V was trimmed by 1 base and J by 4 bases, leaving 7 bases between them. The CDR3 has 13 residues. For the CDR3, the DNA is TGTGCCAGCAGCTTAGGGTCCATCTATGGCTACACCTTC. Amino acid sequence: CASSLGSIYGYTF.

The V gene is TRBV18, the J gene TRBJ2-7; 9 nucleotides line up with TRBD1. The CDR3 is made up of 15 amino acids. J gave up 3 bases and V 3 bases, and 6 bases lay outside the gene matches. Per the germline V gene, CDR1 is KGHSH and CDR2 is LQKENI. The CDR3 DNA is TGTGCCAGCTCACCGCTGGGGACAGGGCACTACGAGCAGTACTTC. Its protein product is CASSPLGTGHYEQYF.

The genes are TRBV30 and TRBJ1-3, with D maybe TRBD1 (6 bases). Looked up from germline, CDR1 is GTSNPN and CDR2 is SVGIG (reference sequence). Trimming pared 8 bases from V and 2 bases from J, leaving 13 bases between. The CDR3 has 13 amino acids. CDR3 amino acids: CARQERPGNTIYF. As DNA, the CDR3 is TGTGCCCGACAGGAGCGGCCTGGAAACACCATATATTTT.

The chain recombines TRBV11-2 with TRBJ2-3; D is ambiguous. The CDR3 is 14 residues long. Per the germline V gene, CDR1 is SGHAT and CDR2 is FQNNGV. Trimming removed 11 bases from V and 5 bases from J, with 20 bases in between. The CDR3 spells CAQKGLTLGDTQYF. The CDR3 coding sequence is TGTGCCCAAAAGGGCCTCACACTGGGAGATACGCAGTATTTT.

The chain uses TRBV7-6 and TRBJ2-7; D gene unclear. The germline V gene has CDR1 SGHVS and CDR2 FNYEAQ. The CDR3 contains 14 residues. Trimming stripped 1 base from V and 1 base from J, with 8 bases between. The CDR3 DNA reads TGTGCCAGCAGCTTAGGAGATCTTTCCTACGAGCAGTACTTC. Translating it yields CASSLGDLSYEQYF.

The CDR3 loop reads CASSRQGGDNEQFF. DNA for the CDR3: TGTGCCAGCTCACGACAGGGGGGGGACAATGAGCAGTTCTTC. The rearrangement joins TRBV18 to TRBJ2-1, with TRBD1 identical over 9 bases. The CDR3 runs to 14 residues. Germline V gene sequence: CDR1 KGHSH, CDR2 LQKENI. The junction had 3 bases not matched to a gene; V was cut back by 4 bases and J by 5 bases.

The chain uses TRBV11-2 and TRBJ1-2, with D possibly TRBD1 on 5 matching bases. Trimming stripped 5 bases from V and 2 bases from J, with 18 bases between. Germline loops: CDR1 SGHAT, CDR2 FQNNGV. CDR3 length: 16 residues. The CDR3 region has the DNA TGTGCCAGCAGCCCGGGACGGGGATCAGGGAACTATGGCTACACCTTC. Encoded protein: CASSPGRGSGNYGYTF.

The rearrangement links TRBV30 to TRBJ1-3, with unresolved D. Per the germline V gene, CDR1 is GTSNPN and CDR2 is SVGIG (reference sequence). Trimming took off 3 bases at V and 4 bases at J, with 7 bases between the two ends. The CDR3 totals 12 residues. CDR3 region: CAWRRWGNTIYF. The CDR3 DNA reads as TGTGCCTGGAGGAGATGGGGAAACACCATATATTTT.

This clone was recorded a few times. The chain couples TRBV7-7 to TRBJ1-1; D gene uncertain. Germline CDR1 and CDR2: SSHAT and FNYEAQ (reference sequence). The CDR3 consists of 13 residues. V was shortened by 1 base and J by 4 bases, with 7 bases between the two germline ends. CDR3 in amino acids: CASSLGEGTEAFF. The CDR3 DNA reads TGTGCCAGCAGCTTAGGGGAGGGCACTGAAGCTTTCTTT.

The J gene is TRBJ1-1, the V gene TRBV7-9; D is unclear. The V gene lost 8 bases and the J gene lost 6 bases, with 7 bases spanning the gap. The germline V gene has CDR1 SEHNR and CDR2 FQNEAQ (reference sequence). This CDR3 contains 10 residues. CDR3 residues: CASGYAEAFF. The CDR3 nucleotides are TGTGCCAGCGGTTACGCTGAAGCTTTCTTT.

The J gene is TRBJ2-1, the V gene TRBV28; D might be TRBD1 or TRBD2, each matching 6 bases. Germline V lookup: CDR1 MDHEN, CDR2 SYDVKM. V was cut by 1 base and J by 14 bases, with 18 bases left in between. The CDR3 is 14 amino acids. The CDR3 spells CASSLFAAAGEEFF. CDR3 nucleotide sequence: TGTGCCAGCAGTTTATTTGCGGCGGCAGGGGAGGAGTTCTTC.

CDR3 sequence (DNA): TGTGCCAGCTCACCCGGGGCAACTAATGAAAAACTGTTTTTT. Its translation is CASSPGATNEKLFF. The chain links TRBV18 to TRBJ1-4; D is ambiguous. CDR1 and CDR2 from the germline V gene are KGHSH and LQKENI. The CDR3 loop spans 14 amino acids. The V and J ends lost 3 bases and 0 bases respectively, with 5 bases between them.

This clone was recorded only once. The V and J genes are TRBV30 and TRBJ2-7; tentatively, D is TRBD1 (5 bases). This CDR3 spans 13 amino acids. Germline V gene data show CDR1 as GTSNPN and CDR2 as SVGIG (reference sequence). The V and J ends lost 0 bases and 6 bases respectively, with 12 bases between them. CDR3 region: CAWSVYRPGEQYF. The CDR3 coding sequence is TGTGCCTGGAGTGTATACAGGCCGGGCGAGCAGTACTTC.

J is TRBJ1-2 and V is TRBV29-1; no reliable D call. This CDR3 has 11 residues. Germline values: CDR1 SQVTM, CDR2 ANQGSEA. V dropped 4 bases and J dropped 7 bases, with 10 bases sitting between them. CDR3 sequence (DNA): TGCAGCGTTGCCCGGTCTAGTGGCTACACCTTC. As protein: CSVARSSGYTF.

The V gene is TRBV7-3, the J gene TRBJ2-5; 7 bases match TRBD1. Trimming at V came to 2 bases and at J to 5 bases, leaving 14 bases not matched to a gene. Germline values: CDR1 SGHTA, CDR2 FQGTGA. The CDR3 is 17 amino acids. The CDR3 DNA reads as TGTGCCAGCAGCTTACGCGGCAGGGGGTTTCTTCAGGAGACCCAGTACTTC. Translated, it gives CASSLRGRGFLQETQYF. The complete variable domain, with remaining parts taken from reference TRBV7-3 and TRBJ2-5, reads GAGVSQTPSNKVTEKGKYVELRCDPISGHTALYWYRQSLGQGPEFLIYFQGTGAADDSGLPNDRFFAVRPEGSVSTLKIQRTERGDSAVYLCASSLRGRGFLQETQYFGPGTRLLVL.